Sequencing of this TCR beta chain was carried out in a study of shared clonotypes between healthy human individuals. Overall study results and limits: A few donors showed sharing of about 4.8% of naive CD4 clonotypes. Donors were few, which limited the genetic and exposure-history diversity represented.

J was trimmed by 4 bases and V by 1 base; bases with no gene match: 6. The CDR3 has 17 residues. The germline V gene has CDR1 SGDLS and CDR2 YYNGEE. As regards this clone: Its antigen is as yet unknown.

TCRdb keeps only in-frame clones here, not all; method: immunoSEQ multiplex PCR. The table has about 1.5 million clones, approximately 98% seen once; the top ten hold about 0.45%. The genes are TRBV9 and TRBJ2-2, with 11 bases matching TRBD2. The clonotype comes from a man aged 25-40 years in good health. What was sequenced was naive CD4+ T cells sorted from blood. This sample's subset: CD45RA+ positively selected. CDR3 in amino acids: CASSVSLAGGSTGELFF. The CDR3 DNA reads as TGTGCCAGCAGCGTAAGTCTAGCGGGAGGTAGCACCGGGGAGCTGTTTTTT.